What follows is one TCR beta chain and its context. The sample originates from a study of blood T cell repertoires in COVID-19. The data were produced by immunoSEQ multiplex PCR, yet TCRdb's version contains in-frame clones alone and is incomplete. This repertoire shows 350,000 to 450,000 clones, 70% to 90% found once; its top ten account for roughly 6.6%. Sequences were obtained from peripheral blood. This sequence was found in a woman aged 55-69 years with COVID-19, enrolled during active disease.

DNA for the CDR3: TGTGCCAGCAGCTTCGCTATTGATGAGCAGTTCTTC. This codes for CASSFAIDEQFF. This chain uses TRBV5-6 with TRBJ2-1; D not resolved. Trimming pared 2 bases from V and 8 bases from J, leaving 8 bases between. Germline CDR1 reads SGHDT; CDR2 reads YYEEEE. This CDR3 is built from 12 residues.